This TCR beta chain came from a study of blood T cell repertoires in COVID-19. Study in general: The United States, Italy and Spain supplied acute and convalescent COVID-19 samples. In each case, the material was cDNA or gDNA derived from T cells, B-cell-depleted T cells, or PBMCs.

One Seattle source followed patients from active infection through their disease course. Original analysis: The assay estimated nucleated cells by amplifying reference gene primers. Method: immunoSEQ multiplex PCR; TCRdb's copy keeps in-frame clones and lacks some. Clonal size and the V and J genes are those of that table, whereas D and trimming came from the DNA. Here the sample spans about 95,000 clones, 89% being singletons. Unmatched junction bases numbered 13, after V lost 5 bases and J lost 8 bases. The germline gives CDR1 MDHEN, CDR2 SYDVKM. There are 16 residues in the CDR3. The chain carries TRBV28 and TRBJ2-1; TRBD2 agrees at 9 bases. Sequences were obtained from peripheral blood. The TCR was taken from a man in his sixties with COVID-19, enrolled during active disease. CDR3 DNA: TGTGCCAGCAGTCCCCGGGGAGCGGGAGGACCGGATGAGCAGTTCTTC. Protein sequence: CASSPRGAGGPDEQFF.